This T cell receptor (beta chain) was obtained from a study of human T cells and chemical hapten exposure (dated by TCRdb to about 2021). At the level of the whole study: Libraries were combined into a pool for sequencing, and differences in TCR yield between samples came mainly from small differences in library volumes within the pool. Each blood RNA sample was used to sequence both TCR alpha and TCR beta chains. The study tracked peripheral blood TCR repertoire changes in vivo during primary and secondary sensitization to the hapten diphenylcyclopropenone (DPC) in alopecia patients.

V is reduced by 0 bases and J by 3 bases, leaving a spacing of 7 bases between them. The CDR3 runs 13 amino acids, cysteine and phenylalanine included. Only the CDR3 portion is preserved as DNA: 39 bases, with reading frame beginning at the first base. The germline V gene specifies SGHDT as CDR1 and YYEEEE as CDR2. This clonotype has a count of ten or more. Which antigen it targets is not known. No base quality values were provided; no much bigger clone lies one nucleotide off. Library preparation used RACE. The instrument given in TCRdb is NextSeq 500. During library preparation, unique molecular identifiers were attached to individual cDNA molecules so that TCRs could be counted quantitatively and reproducibly. The original pipeline was this. The median number of TCRs per sample was approximately 93,000, ranging from about 20,000 to 690,600. V, J and CDR3 annotation of the TCR reads was performed with the Decombinator software suite. For PS versus PT1 abundance plots, all samples were subsampled to the same number of TCRs (28,000). TCRs were defined as expanded if absent before sensitization and observed at least eight times at the 2-week time point. The public sequencing data were trimmed at Q25 with fastp and processed into clonotypes with MiXCR by TCRdb, which kept only in-frame beta chains. Rows merge per CDR3 protein into single entries with the most common DNA and genes. The V and J calls and clone size are TCRdb's, not the authors'. The table for this sample lists 70,000 to 85,000 distinct CDR3 sequences; over 8.5% of them were counted only once. 1.5% of the sample goes to the ten largest clones.

Paper-wide results and their limitations: After repeated subsampling, changes were observed in the strength of the expansion versus patch-test correlation and in the threshold at which the correlation became significant. No change with DPC sensitization was found in the number of TCRs above 1 in 1000 frequency, and no evidence of global repertoire structure alterations was found.

This specimen's time point label, interpreted: healthy volunteer bleed at 6 weeks. Total RNA was isolated from unfractionated whole blood collected in Tempus Blood RNA tubes. Four or five healthy volunteers acted as controls for TCR sequencing and had blood drawn at day 0, 2 weeks and 6 weeks. In this chain, TRBV5-6 is recombined with TRBJ2-7; a tentative D call is TRBD2 (6 bases match). The sequenced sample consisted of whole blood. The sequence derives from a male donor in good health. Some clones in this sample may be carry-over from other donors' samples. The sequenced DNA is TGTGCCAGCAGCTTGGGCGGGGACTACGAGCAGTACTTC. This yields the protein CASSLGGDYEQYF.